The 5 T cell receptor beta chains in this list originate from one sample, sequenced in a study of technical replicates of blood from several donors. Using immunoSEQ multiplex PCR, the repertoire was profiled, and TCRdb retains in-frame clones only, with some absent. The sample records about 100,000 clones, roughly 95% being singletons. Sample: T cells isolated from PBMCs. The receptors were gathered from a human donor in good health.

The V call is TRBV25-1, the J call TRBJ1-1, with TRBD1 matching over 10 bases. Germline trimming cut 6 bases from V and 7 bases from J; bases unmatched to any gene: 11. The CDR3 contains 15 residues. In germline, CDR1 is MGHDK, CDR2 SYGVNS. CDR3 in DNA: TGTGCCAGCAGATTCTCCGGGACAGGGGCTATTGAAGCTTTCTTT. Amino acid sequence: CASRFSGTGAIEAFF.

The V call is TRBV19, the J call TRBJ1-2; D remains unclear. Germline CDR1 and CDR2: LNHDA and SQIVND (reference sequence). V gave up 7 bases and J gave up 4 bases, with 13 bases separating them. The CDR3 is 13 residues long. CDR3 sequence (DNA): TGTGCCAGTAACCCCAGAGTAGCCTATGGCTACACCTTC. Translation gives CASNPRVAYGYTF.

This rearrangement joins TRBV6-1 to TRBJ1-2, with 7 nucleotides matching TRBD1. The CDR3 covers 13 residues. V shed 4 bases and J 4 bases; nucleotides not matched to a gene: 3. Per germline, CDR1 MNHNS and CDR2 SASEGT. The CDR3 is CASSGDSLYGYTF. The CDR3 region has the DNA TGTGCCAGCAGTGGGGACAGCCTCTATGGCTACACCTTC.

The rearrangement uses TRBV2 and TRBJ1-5, with a weak D call TRBD1 (6 bases). V dropped 2 bases and J dropped 0 bases, with 11 bases sitting between them. The CDR3 is 16 amino acids. The germline gives CDR1 SNHLY, CDR2 FYNNEI. The CDR3 nucleotides read TGTGCCAGCAGTGAACCAAGGACAGATAGCAATCAGCCCCAGCATTTT. Protein product: CASSEPRTDSNQPQHF.

V gene TRBV5-4 combines with J gene TRBJ2-5, with 7 nucleotides matching TRBD1. V shed 3 bases and J 3 bases; nucleotides not matched to a gene: 2. Germline V CDR1 and CDR2: SGHNT, YYREEE (reference sequence). The CDR3 sequence is 13 residues long. CDR3 sequence (DNA): TGTGCCAGCAGCTCTGGGACAGAAGAGACCCAGTACTTC. It specifies CASSSGTEETQYF. Full variable domain (rest looked up from reference TRBV5-4 and TRBJ2-5): ETGVTQSPTHLIKTRGQQVTLRCSSQSGHNTVSWYQQALGQGPQFIFQYYREEENGRGNFPPRFSGLQFPNYSSELNVNALELDDSALYLCASSSGTEETQYFGPGTRLLVL.